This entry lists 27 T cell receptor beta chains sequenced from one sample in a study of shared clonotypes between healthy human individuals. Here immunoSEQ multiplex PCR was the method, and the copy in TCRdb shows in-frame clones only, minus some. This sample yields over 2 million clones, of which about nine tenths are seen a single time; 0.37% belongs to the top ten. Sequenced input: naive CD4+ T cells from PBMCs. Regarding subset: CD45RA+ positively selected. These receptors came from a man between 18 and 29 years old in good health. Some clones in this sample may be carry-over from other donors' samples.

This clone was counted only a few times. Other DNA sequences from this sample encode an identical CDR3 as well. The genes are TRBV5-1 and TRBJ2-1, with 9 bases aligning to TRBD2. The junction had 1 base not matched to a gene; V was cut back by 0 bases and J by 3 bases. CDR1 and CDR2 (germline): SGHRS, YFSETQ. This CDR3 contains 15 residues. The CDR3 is CASSLGGRDYNEQFF. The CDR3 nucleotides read TGCGCCAGCAGCTTGGGCGGGAGGGACTACAATGAGCAGTTCTTC. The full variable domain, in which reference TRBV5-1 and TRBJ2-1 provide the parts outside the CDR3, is KAGVTQTPRYLIKTRGQQVTLSCSPISGHRSVSWYQQTPGQGLQFLFEYFSETQRNKGNFPGRFSGRQFSNSRSEMNVSTLELGDSALYLCASSLGGRDYNEQFFGPGTRLTVL.

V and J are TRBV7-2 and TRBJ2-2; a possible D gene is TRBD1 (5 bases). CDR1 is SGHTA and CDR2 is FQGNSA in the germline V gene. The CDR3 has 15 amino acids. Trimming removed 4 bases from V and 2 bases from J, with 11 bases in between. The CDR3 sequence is CASSSYDSNTGELFF. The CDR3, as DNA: TGTGCCAGCAGCTCCTATGACAGTAACACCGGGGAGCTGTTTTTT.

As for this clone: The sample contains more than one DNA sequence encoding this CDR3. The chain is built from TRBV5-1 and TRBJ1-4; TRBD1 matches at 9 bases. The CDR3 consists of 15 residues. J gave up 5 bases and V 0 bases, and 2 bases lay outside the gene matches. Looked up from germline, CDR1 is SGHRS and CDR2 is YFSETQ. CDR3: CASSLGDRGNEKLFF. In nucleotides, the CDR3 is TGCGCCAGCAGCTTGGGAGACAGGGGGAATGAAAAACTGTTTTTT.

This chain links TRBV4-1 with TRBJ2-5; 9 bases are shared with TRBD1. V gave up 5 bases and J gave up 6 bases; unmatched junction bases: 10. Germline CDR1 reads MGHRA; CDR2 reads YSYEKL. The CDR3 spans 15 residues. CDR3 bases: TGCGCCAGCAGCTTCCGGGACAGGGCGGAGCAGACCCAGTACTTC. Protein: CASSFRDRAEQTQYF.

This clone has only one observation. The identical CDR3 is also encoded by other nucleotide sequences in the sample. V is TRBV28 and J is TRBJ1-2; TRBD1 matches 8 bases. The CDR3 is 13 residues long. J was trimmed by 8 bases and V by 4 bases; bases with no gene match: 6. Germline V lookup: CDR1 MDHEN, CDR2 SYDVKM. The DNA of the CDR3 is TGTGCCAGCAGTTCGGACAGGGTTTACGGCTACACCTTC. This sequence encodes CASSSDRVYGYTF.

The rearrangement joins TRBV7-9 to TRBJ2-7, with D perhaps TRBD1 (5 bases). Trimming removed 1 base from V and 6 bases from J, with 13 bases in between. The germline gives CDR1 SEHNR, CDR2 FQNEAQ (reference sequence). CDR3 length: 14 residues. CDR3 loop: CASSLGGEEGEQYF. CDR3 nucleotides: TGTGCCAGCAGCTTAGGGGGCGAGGAAGGCGAGCAGTACTTC.

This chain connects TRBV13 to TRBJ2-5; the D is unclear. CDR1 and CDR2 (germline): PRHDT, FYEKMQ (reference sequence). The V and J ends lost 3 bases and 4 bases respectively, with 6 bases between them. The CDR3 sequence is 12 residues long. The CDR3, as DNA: TGTGCCAGCAGCTTCAACAGAGAGACCCAGTACTTC. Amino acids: CASSFNRETQYF.

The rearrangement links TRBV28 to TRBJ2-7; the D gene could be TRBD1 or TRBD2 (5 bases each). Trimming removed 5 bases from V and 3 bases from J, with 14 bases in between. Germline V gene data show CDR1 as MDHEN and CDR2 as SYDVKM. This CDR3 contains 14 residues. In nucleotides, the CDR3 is TGTGCCAGCAGTGCGACCGGGACCAGCTACGAGCAGTACTTC. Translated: CASSATGTSYEQYF. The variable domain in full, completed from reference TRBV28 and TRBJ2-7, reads DVKVTQSSRYLVKRTGEKVFLECVQDMDHENMFWYRQDPGLGLRLIYFSYDVKMKEKGDIPEGYSVSREKKERFSLILESASTNQTSMYLCASSATGTSYEQYFGPGTRLTVT.

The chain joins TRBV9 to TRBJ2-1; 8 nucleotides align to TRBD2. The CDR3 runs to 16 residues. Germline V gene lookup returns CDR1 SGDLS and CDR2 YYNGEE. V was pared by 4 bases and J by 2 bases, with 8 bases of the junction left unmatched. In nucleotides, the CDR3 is TGTGCCAGCAGCTCCCGACTAGCGAGCCCCTACAATGAGCAGTTCTTC. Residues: CASSSRLASPYNEQFF.

Written as DNA, the CDR3 is TGTGCCAGCATTCCGTGGGGACAGGGGAGTGATGAGCAGTACTTC. This codes for CASIPWGQGSDEQYF. The V call is TRBV28, the J call TRBJ2-7; 10 bases line up with TRBD1. The CDR3 has 15 amino acids. V gave up 7 bases and J gave up 7 bases; unmatched junction bases: 13. Per the germline V gene, CDR1 is MDHEN and CDR2 is SYDVKM.

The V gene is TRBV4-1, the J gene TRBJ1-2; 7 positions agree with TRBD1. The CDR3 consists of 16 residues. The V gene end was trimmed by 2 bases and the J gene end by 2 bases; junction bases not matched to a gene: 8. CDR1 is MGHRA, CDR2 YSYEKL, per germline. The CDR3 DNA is TGCGCCAGCAGCCAACTAACGACAGGGACCAACTATGGCTACACCTTC. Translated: CASSQLTTGTNYGYTF.

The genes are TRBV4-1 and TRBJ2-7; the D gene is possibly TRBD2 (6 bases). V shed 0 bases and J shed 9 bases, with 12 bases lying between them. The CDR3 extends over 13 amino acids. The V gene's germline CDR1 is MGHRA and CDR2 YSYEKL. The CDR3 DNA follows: TGCGCCAGCAGCCAAGATTTAGGGACTCGGCAGTACTTC. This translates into CASSQDLGTRQYF.

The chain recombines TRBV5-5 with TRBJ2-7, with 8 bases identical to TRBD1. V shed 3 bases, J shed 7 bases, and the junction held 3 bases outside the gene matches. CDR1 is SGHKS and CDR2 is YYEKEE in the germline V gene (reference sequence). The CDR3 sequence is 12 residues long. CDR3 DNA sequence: TGTGCCAGCAGCTGGACAGGGAGAGAGCAGTACTTC. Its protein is CASSWTGREQYF.

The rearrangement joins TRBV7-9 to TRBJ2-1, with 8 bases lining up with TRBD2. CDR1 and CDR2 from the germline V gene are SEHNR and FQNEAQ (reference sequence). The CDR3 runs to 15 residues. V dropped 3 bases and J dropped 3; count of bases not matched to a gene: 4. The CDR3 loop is CASSLTSEIYNEQFF. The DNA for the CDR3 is TGTGCCAGCAGCTTGACTAGCGAGATCTACAATGAGCAGTTCTTC.

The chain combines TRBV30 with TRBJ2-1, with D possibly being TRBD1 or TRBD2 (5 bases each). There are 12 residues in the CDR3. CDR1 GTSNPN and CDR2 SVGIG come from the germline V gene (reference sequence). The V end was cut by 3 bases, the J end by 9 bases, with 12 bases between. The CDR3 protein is CAWRMGEIEQFF. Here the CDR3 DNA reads TGTGCCTGGAGGATGGGGGAGATTGAGCAGTTCTTC.

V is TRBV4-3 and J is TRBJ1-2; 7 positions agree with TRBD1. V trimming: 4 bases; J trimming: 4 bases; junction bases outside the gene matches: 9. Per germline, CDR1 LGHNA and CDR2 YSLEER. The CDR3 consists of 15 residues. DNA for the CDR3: TGCGCCAGCAGCCGCGACAGGGTTTCTCCCTATGGCTACACCTTC. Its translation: CASSRDRVSPYGYTF.

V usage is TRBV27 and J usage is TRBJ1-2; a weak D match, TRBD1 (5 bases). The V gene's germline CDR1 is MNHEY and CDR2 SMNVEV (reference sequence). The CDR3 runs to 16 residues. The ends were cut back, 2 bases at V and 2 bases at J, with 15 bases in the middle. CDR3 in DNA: TGTGCCAGCAGTTTACGCCCTTCGGCAGGGAACTATGGCTACACCTTC. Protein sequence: CASSLRPSAGNYGYTF.

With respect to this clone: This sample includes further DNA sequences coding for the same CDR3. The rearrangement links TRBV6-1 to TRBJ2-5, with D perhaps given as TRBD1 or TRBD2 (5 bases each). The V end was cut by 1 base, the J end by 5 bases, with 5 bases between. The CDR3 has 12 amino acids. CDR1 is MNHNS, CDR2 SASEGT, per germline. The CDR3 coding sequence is TGTGCCAGCAGTGAAGGGGGGGAGACCCAGTACTTC. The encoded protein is CASSEGGETQYF.

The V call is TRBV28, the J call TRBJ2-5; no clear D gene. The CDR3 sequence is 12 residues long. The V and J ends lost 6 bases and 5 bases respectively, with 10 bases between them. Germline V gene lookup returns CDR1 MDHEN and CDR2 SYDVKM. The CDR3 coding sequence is TGTGCCAGCAGCCAGTCGTCTGAGACCCAGTACTTC. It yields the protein CASSQSSETQYF.

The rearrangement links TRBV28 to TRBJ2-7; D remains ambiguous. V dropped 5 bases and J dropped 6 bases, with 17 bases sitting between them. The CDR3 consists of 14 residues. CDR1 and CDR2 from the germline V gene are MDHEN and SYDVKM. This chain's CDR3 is CASSTALVSSEQYF. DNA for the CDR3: TGTGCCAGCAGTACGGCCCTCGTCTCCAGCGAGCAGTACTTC.

Written as DNA, the CDR3 is TGTGCCAGCAGTTTATTACCTGGGCAGGGGGCGCGTAACGAGCAGTACTTC. Protein product: CASSLLPGQGARNEQYF. The chain links TRBV28 to TRBJ2-7; 8 bases map to TRBD1. CDR3 length: 17 amino acids. J was trimmed by 5 bases and V by 1 base; bases with no gene match: 13. In germline, CDR1 is MDHEN, CDR2 SYDVKM.

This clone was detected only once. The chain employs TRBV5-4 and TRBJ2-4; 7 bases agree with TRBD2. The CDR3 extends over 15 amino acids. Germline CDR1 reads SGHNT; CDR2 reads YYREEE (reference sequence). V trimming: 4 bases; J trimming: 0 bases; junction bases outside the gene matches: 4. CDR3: CASSQAGLAKNIQYF. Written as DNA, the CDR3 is TGTGCCAGCAGCCAAGCGGGATTAGCCAAAAACATTCAGTACTTC.

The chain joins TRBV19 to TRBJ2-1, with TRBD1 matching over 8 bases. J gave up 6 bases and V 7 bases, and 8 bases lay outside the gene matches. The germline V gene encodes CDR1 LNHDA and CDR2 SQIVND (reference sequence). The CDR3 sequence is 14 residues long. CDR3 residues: CASNAQGAFNEQFF. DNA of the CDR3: TGTGCCAGTAACGCGCAGGGGGCCTTCAATGAGCAGTTCTTC. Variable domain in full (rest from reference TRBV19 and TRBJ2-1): DGGITQSPKYLFRKEGQNVTLSCEQNLNHDAMYWYRQDPGQGLRLIYYSQIVNDFQKGDIAEGYSVSREKKESFPLTVTSAQKNPTAFYLCASNAQGAFNEQFFGPGTRLTVL.

The CDR3 DNA is TGTGCCAGCAGCGCCGGTACGGGACAGGGCCAAGAGACCCAGTACTTC. Encoded protein: CASSAGTGQGQETQYF. The chain uses TRBV5-4 and TRBJ2-5, with TRBD1 matching 9 bases. CDR1 is SGHNT, CDR2 YYREEE, per germline (reference sequence). CDR3 length: 16 amino acids. V lost 4 bases and J lost 1; bases outside the gene matches: 8.

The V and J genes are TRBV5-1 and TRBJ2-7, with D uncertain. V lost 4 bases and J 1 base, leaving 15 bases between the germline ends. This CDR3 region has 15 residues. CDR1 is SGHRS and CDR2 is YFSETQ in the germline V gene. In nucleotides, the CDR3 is TGCGCCAGCAGCCCGACTTCCCCCTTATCCTACGAGCAGTACTTC. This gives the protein CASSPTSPLSYEQYF.

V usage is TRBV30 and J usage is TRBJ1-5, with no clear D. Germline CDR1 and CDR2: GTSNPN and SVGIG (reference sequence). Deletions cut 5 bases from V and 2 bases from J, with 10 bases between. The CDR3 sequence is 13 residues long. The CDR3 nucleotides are TGTGCCTGGCAACCGGGCGGCAATCAGCCCCAGCATTTT. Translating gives CAWQPGGNQPQHF.

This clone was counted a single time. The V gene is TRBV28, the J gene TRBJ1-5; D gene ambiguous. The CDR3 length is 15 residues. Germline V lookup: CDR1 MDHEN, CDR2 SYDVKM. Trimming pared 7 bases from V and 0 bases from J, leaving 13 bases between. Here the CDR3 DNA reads TGTGCCAGCACCCAGACTGCGAATAGCAATCAGCCCCAGCATTTT. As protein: CASTQTANSNQPQHF.